This T cell receptor beta chain comes out of a study of blood T cell repertoires in COVID-19. As for the study in general: Collection of acute and convalescent COVID-19 samples took place in the United States, Italy and Spain. Sources were T cells, B-cell-depleted T cells, or PBMCs; the material itself was cDNA or gDNA.

Followed over time, Seattle patients had been enrolled while infection was active. Using immunoSEQ multiplex PCR, the repertoire was profiled, and TCRdb retains in-frame clones only, with some absent. Seen here are 350,000 to 450,000 clones, 75% to 90% observed once, and the top ten hold around 7.4%. The trim removed 6 bases at V and 4 bases at J, leaving 13 bases unmatched. Germline CDR1 is SGHRS and CDR2 is YFSETQ. CDR3 length equals 15 residues. The sample consisted of peripheral blood. This sequence joins TRBV5-1 and TRBJ2-7, with 7 bases lining up with TRBD1. The sequence came from a woman aged 60-70 years with COVID-19, enrolled during active disease. The DNA for the CDR3 is TGCGCCAGCACCCTGACAGGGAGCGCCAATTACGAGCAGTACTTC. As protein: CASTLTGSANYEQYF.